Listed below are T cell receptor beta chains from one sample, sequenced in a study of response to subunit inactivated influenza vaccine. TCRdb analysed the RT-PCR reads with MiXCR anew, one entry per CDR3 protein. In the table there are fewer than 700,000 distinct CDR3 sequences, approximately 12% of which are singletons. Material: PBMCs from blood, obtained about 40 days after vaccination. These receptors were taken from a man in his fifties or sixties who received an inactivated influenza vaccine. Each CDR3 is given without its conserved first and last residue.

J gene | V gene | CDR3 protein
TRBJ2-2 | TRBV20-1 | SARSGTSGSAVTGELF
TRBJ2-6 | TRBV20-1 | SASRGAGANVLT
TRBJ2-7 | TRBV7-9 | ASTQTGGQGAYEQY
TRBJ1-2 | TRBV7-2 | ASSPGTGLSPSYGYT
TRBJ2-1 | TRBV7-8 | ASSAGGGEQF
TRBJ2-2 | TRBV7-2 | TSSAYRAGELF
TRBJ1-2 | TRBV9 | ASSVSPDANYGYT
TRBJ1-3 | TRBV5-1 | ASSKSGRSSGNTIY
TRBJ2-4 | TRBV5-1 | ASKPVAKNIQY
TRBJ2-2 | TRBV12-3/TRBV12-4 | ASRQDEPGELF
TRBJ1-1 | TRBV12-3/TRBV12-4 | ASRGDRGNTEAF
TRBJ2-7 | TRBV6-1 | ASKRQGPYEQY
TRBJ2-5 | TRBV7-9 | ASSYPSGGVQETQY
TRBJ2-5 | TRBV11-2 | ASSSRAGLAGFNQETQY
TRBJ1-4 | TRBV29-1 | SVDVVGNEKLF
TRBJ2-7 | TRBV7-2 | ASSPIPGGYEQY
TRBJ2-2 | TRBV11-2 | ASSTRTGGAINTGELF
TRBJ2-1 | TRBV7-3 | ASSLSGRDYNEQF
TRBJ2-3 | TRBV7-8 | ASSLIPTNTDTQY
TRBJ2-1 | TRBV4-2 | ASSYLAGGSFTDNEQF
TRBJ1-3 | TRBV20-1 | SARRADRWNTIY
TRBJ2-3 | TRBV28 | ASSLKDRHRTDTQY
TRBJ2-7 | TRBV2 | ASSHGTGNYEQY
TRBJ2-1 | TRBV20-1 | SGVDSGGSTYNEQF
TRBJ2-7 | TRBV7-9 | ASSPQGFPYEQY
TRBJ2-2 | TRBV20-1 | SARDLSGMDTGELF
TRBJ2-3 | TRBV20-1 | SASSGAGGPTDTQY
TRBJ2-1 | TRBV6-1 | ASSTQTGGAYNEQF
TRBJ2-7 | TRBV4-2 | ASSQGLGDYEQY
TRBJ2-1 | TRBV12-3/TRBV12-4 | ASSLPSRYEQF
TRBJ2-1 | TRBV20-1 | SARVSGRLRNEQF
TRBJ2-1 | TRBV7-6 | ASSLVLARGNEQF
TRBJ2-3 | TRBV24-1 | ATSAPSTDTQY